Included here is one T cell receptor (beta chain) sequence, with context. Healthy bone marrow donors made up the donor group. The PCR employed 60 Vbeta primers together with 13 Jbeta primers. The protocol was immunoSEQ multiplex PCR, while the TCRdb copy is restricted to in-frame clones and leaves out a portion. The repertoire table contains nearly 200,000 clones. These data belong to a study of cytomegalovirus exposure and HLA in healthy donors. The CDR3 runs to 15 residues. Trimming removed 2 bases from V and 2 bases from J, with 12 bases in between. Per the germline V gene, CDR1 is MNHNS and CDR2 is SASEGT.

Material: PBMCs. The rearrangement links TRBV6-1 to TRBJ1-1; D is undetermined. The receptor comes from a boy between 5 and 17 years old in good health and CMV-seronegative. CDR3 protein: CASSERRQTNTEAFF. CDR3 DNA: TGTGCCAGCAGTGAAAGGAGGCAGACCAACACTGAAGCTTTCTTT.